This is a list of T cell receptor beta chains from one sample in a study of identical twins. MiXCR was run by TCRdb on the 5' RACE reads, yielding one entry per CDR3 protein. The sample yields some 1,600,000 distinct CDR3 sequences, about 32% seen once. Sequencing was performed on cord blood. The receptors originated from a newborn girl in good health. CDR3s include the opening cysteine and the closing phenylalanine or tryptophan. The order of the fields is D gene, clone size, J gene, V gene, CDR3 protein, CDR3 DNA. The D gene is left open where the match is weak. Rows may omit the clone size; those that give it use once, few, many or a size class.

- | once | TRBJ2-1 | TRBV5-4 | CASSLEGASGDYNEQFF | TGTGCCAGCAGCTTAGAGGGGGCTAGCGGTGACTACAATGAGCAGTTCTTC
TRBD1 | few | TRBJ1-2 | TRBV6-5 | CASSYKEQGIYGYTF | TGTGCCAGCAGTTACAAGGAACAGGGGATCTATGGCTACACCTTC
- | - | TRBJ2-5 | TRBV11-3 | CASSLGRLDNEQYF | TGTGCCAGCAGCTTGGGGAGATTGGACAATGAGCAGTACTTC
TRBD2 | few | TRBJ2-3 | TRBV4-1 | CASSQPWTRRATDTQYF | TGCGCCAGCAGCCAACCCTGGACTAGAAGAGCTACAGATACGCAGTATTTT
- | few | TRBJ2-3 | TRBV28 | CASSRRRTSTDTQYF | TGTGCCAGCAGCAGGCGACGGACTAGCACAGATACGCAGTATTTT
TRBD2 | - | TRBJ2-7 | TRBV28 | CASSPHSGVSYEQYF | TGTGCCAGCAGTCCACACAGCGGGGTCTCCTACGAGCAGTACTTC
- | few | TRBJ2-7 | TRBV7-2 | CASSSSVSYEQYF | TGTGCCAGCAGCTCTAGCGTCTCCTACGAGCAGTACTTC
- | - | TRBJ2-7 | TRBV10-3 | CAISRGSSYEQYF | TGTGCCATCAGTAGAGGTAGCTCCTACGAGCAGTACTTC
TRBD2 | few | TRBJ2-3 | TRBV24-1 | CATSGFDSFPSGSVTDPTDTQYF | TGTGCCACCAGTGGCTTCGACAGCTTTCCTAGCGGGAGCGTTACCGACCCCACAGATACGCAGTATTTT
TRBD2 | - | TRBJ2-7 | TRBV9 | CASSVGLASYNEQYF | TGTGCCAGCAGCGTAGGACTAGCGAGTTACAATGAGCAGTACTTC
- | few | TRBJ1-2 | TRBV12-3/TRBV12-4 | CASSGGSGYGYTF | TGTGCCAGCAGTGGGGGGAGTGGATATGGCTACACCTTC
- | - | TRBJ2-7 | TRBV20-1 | CSAQTDSYEQYF | TGCAGTGCTCAGACAGACTCCTACGAGCAGTACTTC
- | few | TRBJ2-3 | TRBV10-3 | CAISETVTDTQYF | TGTGCCATCAGTGAGACCGTCACAGATACGCAGTATTTT
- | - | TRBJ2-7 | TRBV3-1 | CASSQETGTSSWGGISSYEQYF | TGTGCCAGCAGCCAAGAAACGGGAACTAGCTCGTGGGGTGGAATAAGCTCCTACGAGCAGTACTTC
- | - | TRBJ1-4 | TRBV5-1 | CASRGPIGATNEKLFF | TGCGCCAGCAGGGGACCCATAGGAGCAACTAATGAAAAACTGTTTTTT
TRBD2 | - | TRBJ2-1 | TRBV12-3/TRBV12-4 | CASSRLAGTSDEQFF | TGTGCCAGCAGTCGTCTAGCGGGAACCAGCGATGAGCAGTTCTTC
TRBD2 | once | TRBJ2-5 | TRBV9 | CASSVGGGLGDEQYF | TGTGCCAGCAGCGTAGGGGGGGGTCTTGGCGATGAGCAGTACTTC
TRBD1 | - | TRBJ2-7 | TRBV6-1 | CASIRGDRGLSASYEQYF | TGTGCCAGCATCCGCGGGGACAGGGGTCTCTCGGCCTCCTACGAGCAGTACTTC
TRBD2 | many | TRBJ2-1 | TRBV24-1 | CATSDPSGASYNEQFF | TGTGCCACCAGTGATCCCAGCGGGGCATCCTACAATGAGCAGTTCTTC
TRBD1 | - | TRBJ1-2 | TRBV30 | CAWSVNRGFGYTF | TGTGCCTGGAGTGTAAACAGGGGTTTTGGCTACACCTTC
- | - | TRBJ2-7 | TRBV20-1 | CSARDVDSPYEQYF | TGCAGTGCTAGAGATGTCGACAGTCCCTACGAGCAGTACTTC
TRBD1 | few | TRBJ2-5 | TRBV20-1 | CSARMVRDRVIQETQYF | TGCAGTGCTAGAATGGTCCGGGACAGGGTAATTCAAGAGACCCAGTACTTC
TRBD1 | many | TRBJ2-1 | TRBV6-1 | CASSSGTDNEQFF | TGTGCCAGCAGCTCCGGGACAGACAATGAGCAGTTCTTC
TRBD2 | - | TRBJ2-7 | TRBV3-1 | CASSPRIGGRGEQYF | TGTGCCAGCAGCCCACGAATTGGCGGGAGGGGGGAGCAGTACTTC
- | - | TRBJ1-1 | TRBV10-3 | CAINPREDTEAFF | TGTGCCATCAATCCCAGGGAGGACACTGAAGCTTTCTTT
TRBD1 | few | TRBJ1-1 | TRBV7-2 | CASSLDWDRVSTEAFF | TGTGCCAGCAGCTTAGATTGGGACAGGGTGAGCACTGAAGCTTTCTTT
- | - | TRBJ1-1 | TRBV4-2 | CASSQSPLGWRNTEAFF | TGTGCCAGCAGCCAATCCCCCCTAGGGTGGAGGAACACTGAAGCTTTCTTT
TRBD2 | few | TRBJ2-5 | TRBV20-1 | CSSYWGGEQYF | TGCAGTTCCTATTGGGGGGGTGAGCAGTACTTC
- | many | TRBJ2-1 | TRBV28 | CASRGDLKRREQFF | TGTGCCAGCAGAGGGGACCTTAAGAGGCGTGAGCAGTTCTTC